Presented here are 9 T cell receptor beta chains from one specimen sequenced in a study of siplizumab effects on memory and regulatory T cells. The method was immunoSEQ multiplex PCR; TCRdb's version includes in-frame clones alone and lacks a portion of them. The sample yields around 82,000 clones, 93% seen once. Sequenced sample: CD8+ T cells sorted from blood. These receptors all stem from a human donor in good health.

The chain couples TRBV5-5 to TRBJ2-7; D remains unclear. V was shortened by 5 bases and J by 7 bases, with 22 bases between the two germline ends. Germline loops: CDR1 SGHKS, CDR2 YYEKEE (reference sequence). The CDR3 spans 15 residues. The DNA of the CDR3 is TGTGCCAGCAGTAAAAACCAGGACGACGTGGGAGAGCAGTACTTC. This encodes CASSKNQDDVGEQYF.

This sequence joins TRBV11-2 and TRBJ1-1; D unresolved. Trimming removed 5 bases at V and 1 base at J, with 8 bases between. The CDR3 is 13 residues long. Per the germline V gene, CDR1 is SGHAT and CDR2 is FQNNGV. The CDR3 region is CASSLRGNTEAFF. Here the CDR3 DNA reads TGTGCCAGCAGCCTCCGGGGGAACACTGAAGCTTTCTTT.

The gene calls are TRBV11-2 and TRBJ1-2, with 7 bases identical to TRBD1. Losses at the gene ends were 1 base for V and 4 bases for J; bases not matched to a gene: 3. The length of the CDR3 is 14 residues. Germline CDR1 reads SGHAT; CDR2 reads FQNNGV. The CDR3, as DNA: TGTGCCAGCAGCTTAGGCGGGACAGCCTATGGCTACACCTTC. It codes for CASSLGGTAYGYTF.

This chain links TRBV27 with TRBJ2-7; TRBD2 might be the D (6 bases). Germline CDR1 is MNHEY and CDR2 is SMNVEV (reference sequence). The CDR3 sequence is 13 residues long. Here the CDR3 reads CSTGTSSSYEQYF. In DNA form, the CDR3 reads TGTTCTACGGGGACTTCCAGCTCCTACGAGCAGTACTTC.

The V call is TRBV19, the J call TRBJ2-1; 9 nucleotides align to TRBD2. Trimming removed 8 bases from V and 7 bases from J; junction bases left unmatched: 18. Germline loops: CDR1 LNHDA, CDR2 SQIVND (reference sequence). CDR3 length: 17 residues. This chain's CDR3 is CASFRTAAGGPSNEQFF. CDR3 in DNA: TGTGCCAGTTTTAGGACTGCGGCGGGGGGGCCGAGTAATGAGCAGTTCTTC.

The chain couples TRBV4-3 to TRBJ2-1, with a weak D call TRBD1 (6 bases). The CDR3 has 17 residues. Germline CDR1 is LGHNA and CDR2 is YSLEER. V shed 0 bases and J shed 6 bases, with 18 bases lying between them. CDR3 loop: CASSQEIEGELFNEQFF. The CDR3 coding sequence is TGCGCCAGCAGCCAAGAAATTGAGGGGGAACTCTTCAATGAGCAGTTCTTC.

There are a few counts of this clone. The V and J genes are TRBV30 and TRBJ1-1; TRBD1 is a possible D gene (5 bases). CDR3 length equals 15 residues. Germline V gene data show CDR1 as GTSNPN and CDR2 as SVGIG (reference sequence). Between the trimmed V and J ends, which lost 1 base and 0 bases, there was a span of 12 bases. CDR3 residues: CAWSGQTTMNTEAFF. The CDR3 coding sequence is TGTGCCTGGAGTGGACAGACGACCATGAACACTGAAGCTTTCTTT.

The chain combines TRBV10-3 with TRBJ1-1; possible D gene TRBD1, 6 bases. V lost 4 bases and J lost 4, with 13 bases in between. The germline V gene encodes CDR1 ENHRY and CDR2 SYGVKD. This CDR3 spans 14 amino acids. CDR3 nucleotides: TGTGCCATCAGTGCCGCGACAGGAGTCACTGAAGCTTTCTTT. Protein: CAISAATGVTEAFF.

The rearrangement uses TRBV9 and TRBJ1-6; 7 bases are a match to TRBD1. The CDR3 length is 16 residues. From germline, CDR1 is SGDLS and CDR2 YYNGEE. Losses at the gene ends were 3 bases for V and 6 bases for J; bases not matched to a gene: 9. CDR3 DNA: TGTGCCAGCAGCGCCACCATGACAGGGCCTAATTCACCCCTCCACTTT. This codes for CASSATMTGPNSPLHF. Drawing the rest from reference TRBV9 and TRBJ1-6, the complete variable domain is DSGVTQTPKHLITATGQRVTLRCSPRSGDLSVYWYQQSLDQGLQFLIQYYNGEERAKGNILERFSAQQFPDLHSELNLSSLELGDSALYFCASSATMTGPNSPLHFGNGTRLTVT.